This passage covers 11 T cell receptor beta chains from one sample sequenced in a study of blood T cell repertoires in COVID-19. Libraries were prepared by immunoSEQ multiplex PCR; TCRdb keeps only in-frame clonotypes and omits some of them. The sample carries fewer than 650,000 clones, roughly 91% recorded once. Sequencing was carried out using peripheral blood. These receptors all come from a woman aged 45-65 years with COVID-19, enrolled during active disease.

The rearrangement links TRBV27 to TRBJ1-2; D call uncertain. Germline CDR1 is MNHEY and CDR2 is SMNVEV (reference sequence). V shed 6 bases and J shed 6 bases, with 17 bases lying between them. The CDR3 covers 14 residues. In DNA form, the CDR3 reads TGTGCCAGCAGCCGCATGGGCCGCTTCAATGGCTACACCTTC. Its translation is CASSRMGRFNGYTF.

The chain carries TRBV21-1 and TRBJ2-1; the D call TRBD2 from the table was never checked on the DNA. TRBV21-1 is recorded as a pseudogene. The CDR3 length is 18 residues. The CDR3 sequence: CAGRNRGGGTHSYNEQFF. CDR3 in DNA: TGTGCCGGACGTAATAGGGGCGGGGGAACCCACTCCTACAATGAGCAGTTCTTC.

J is TRBJ1-4 and V is TRBV21-1; the table's D call, TRBD1, has no DNA check behind it. TRBV21-1 corresponds to a pseudogene. The CDR3 contains 16 residues. CDR3 nucleotides: TGTGCCAGAGGAGACAGGGGACCCCCAACTAATGAAAAACTGTTTTTT. As protein: CARGDRGPPTNEKLFF.

This chain connects TRBV19 to TRBJ1-2; TRBD1 might be the D (6 bases). The CDR3 spans 15 residues. CDR1 and CDR2 (germline): LNHDA, SQIVND (reference sequence). Deletions cut 7 bases from V and 8 bases from J, with 23 bases between. The CDR3 protein is CASITGSSGGIGYTF. In DNA, the CDR3 is TGTGCCAGTATCACAGGGTCCTCGGGAGGGATCGGCTACACCTTC.

V and J are TRBV2 and TRBJ1-2; D may be TRBD1 (5 bases). CDR3 size: 13 residues. Germline CDR1 and CDR2: SNHLY and FYNNEI. V was clipped by 8 bases and J by 0 bases, with 10 bases between them. This CDR3 is CASEDNTNYGYTF. The CDR3 region has the DNA TGTGCCAGCGAGGACAATACTAACTATGGCTACACCTTC.

The rearrangement links TRBV7-3 to TRBJ2-7; 7 bases fit TRBD2. Germline V gene lookup returns CDR1 SGHTA and CDR2 FQGTGA. The CDR3 sequence is 14 residues long. The J segment lost 6 bases and the V segment lost 5 bases, leaving 10 bases of the junction unmatched. In DNA form, the CDR3 reads TGTGCCAGCAGCCCCGGGACTATAAGAGCCGAGCAGTACTTC. This gives the protein CASSPGTIRAEQYF.

V gene TRBV7-2 combines with J gene TRBJ2-7; weak D call: TRBD2 (6 bases). Germline CDR1 and CDR2: SGHTA and FQGNSA. The CDR3 covers 16 residues. Trimming removed 7 bases from V and 4 bases from J, with 23 bases in between. The CDR3 is CASNPMISGLTYEQYF. CDR3 DNA sequence: TGTGCCAGCAACCCGATGATTTCGGGACTTACGTACGAGCAGTACTTC.

The chain combines TRBV27 with TRBJ1-3, with D perhaps TRBD1 (5 bases). Deletions cut 0 bases from V and 4 bases from J, with 13 bases between. Germline-derived CDR1 and CDR2 are MNHEY and SMNVEV (reference sequence). The CDR3 has 16 amino acids. Here the CDR3 DNA reads TGTGCCAGCAGTTTATCTTATACCCAGGGAGGAAACACCATATATTTT. Its protein product is CASSLSYTQGGNTIYF.

V gene TRBV19 combines with J gene TRBJ1-1; 9 positions match TRBD1. The germline CDR1 and CDR2 sequences are LNHDA and SQIVND (reference sequence). The ends lost 2 bases at V and 4 bases at J; junction bases unmatched: 11. The CDR3 loop spans 17 amino acids. CDR3 bases: TGTGCCAGTAGTATAATGAGAGGGACAGGGTGGAGCACTGAAGCTTTCTTT. It translates to CASSIMRGTGWSTEAFF.

The chain carries TRBV7-8 and TRBJ2-7; 9 nucleotides align to TRBD1. The CDR3 sequence is 15 residues long. CDR1 is SGHVS and CDR2 is FQNEAQ in the germline V gene. J was trimmed by 2 bases and V by 1 base; bases with no gene match: 3. The CDR3 DNA follows: TGTGCCAGCAGCTTAGGGACAGGGGTAACCTACGAGCAGTACTTC. Protein sequence: CASSLGTGVTYEQYF.

The gene calls are TRBV7-2 and TRBJ2-3; 10 bases are a match to TRBD2. Germline lookup yields CDR1 SGHTA and CDR2 FQGNSA. This CDR3 has 16 residues. The V and J ends lost 1 base and 5 bases, in that order; junction bases with no gene match: 6. CDR3 DNA sequence: TGTGCCAGCAGCTTAGGGCTAGCGGGGGTAGTAGATACGCAGTATTTT. Amino acids: CASSLGLAGVVDTQYF.